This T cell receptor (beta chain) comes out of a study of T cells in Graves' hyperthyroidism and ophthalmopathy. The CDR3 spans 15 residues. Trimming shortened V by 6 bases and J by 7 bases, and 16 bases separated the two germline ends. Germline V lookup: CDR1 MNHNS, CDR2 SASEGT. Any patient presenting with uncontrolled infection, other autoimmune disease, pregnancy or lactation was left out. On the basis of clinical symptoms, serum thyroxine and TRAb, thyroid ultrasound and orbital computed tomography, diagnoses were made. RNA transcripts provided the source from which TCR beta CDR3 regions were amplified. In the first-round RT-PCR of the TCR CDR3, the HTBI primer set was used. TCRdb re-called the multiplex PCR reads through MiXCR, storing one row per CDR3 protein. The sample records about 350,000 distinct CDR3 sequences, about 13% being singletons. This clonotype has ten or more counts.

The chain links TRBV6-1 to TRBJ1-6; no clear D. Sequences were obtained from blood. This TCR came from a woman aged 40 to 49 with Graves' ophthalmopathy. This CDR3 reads CASSSNPMGNSPLHF. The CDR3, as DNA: TGTGCCAGCAGCTCGAACCCGATGGGGAATTCACCCCTCCACTTT.